What follows are 22 T cell receptor beta chains derived from one specimen sequenced in a study of blood T cell repertoires in COVID-19. Libraries were prepared by immunoSEQ multiplex PCR; TCRdb keeps only in-frame clonotypes and omits some of them. In the table there are some 400,000 clones, roughly 91% of which are singletons. Sequenced sample: PBMCs or T cells enriched from blood (not recorded which). Receptors were obtained from a young woman who had recovered from COVID-19.

V usage is TRBV7-8 and J usage is TRBJ2-2; 8 nucleotides align to TRBD1. This CDR3 contains 16 residues. In germline, CDR1 is SGHVS, CDR2 FQNEAQ. J gave up 5 bases and V 2 bases, and 7 bases lay outside the gene matches. The CDR3 region has the DNA TGTGCCAGCAGCTTATTTCTGGACAGGGTAACCGGGGAGCTGTTTTTT. Amino acids: CASSLFLDRVTGELFF.

The DNA of the CDR3 is TGTGCCAGCAGCCCCCTCAGCGGGGAAGCCTACGAGCAGTACTTC. Encoded protein: CASSPLSGEAYEQYF. The V call is TRBV5-6, the J call TRBJ2-7, with 7 bases that match TRBD2. Trimming removed 4 bases from V and 2 bases from J; junction bases left unmatched: 9. The CDR3 has 15 amino acids. Germline-derived CDR1 and CDR2 are SGHDT and YYEEEE. Together with reference TRBV5-6 and TRBJ2-7, the CDR3 gives the full variable domain: DAGVTQSPTHLIKTRGQQVTLRCSPKSGHDTVSWYQQALGQGPQFIFQYYEEEERQRGNFPDRFSGHQFPNYSSELNVNALLLGDSALYLCASSPLSGEAYEQYFGPGTRLTVT.

The chain links TRBV11-2 to TRBJ1-1, with a weak D call TRBD1 (5 bases). CDR1 is SGHAT, CDR2 FQNNGV, per germline. This CDR3 has 12 residues. V was clipped by 8 bases and J by 1 base, with 8 bases between them. The CDR3 protein is CASRGRNTEAFF. The DNA for the CDR3 is TGTGCCAGCCGGGGGAGGAACACTGAAGCTTTCTTT.

The V gene is TRBV18, the J gene TRBJ2-5; TRBD1 matches at 7 bases. V was clipped by 3 bases and J by 3 bases; unmatched bases: 4. There are 14 residues in the CDR3. Germline V gives CDR1 KGHSH, CDR2 LQKENI. CDR3 in amino acids: CASSPGTAKETQYF. CDR3 coding DNA: TGTGCCAGCTCACCCGGGACAGCCAAAGAGACCCAGTACTTC.

The V gene is TRBV20-1, the J gene TRBJ2-2, with 7 bases identical to TRBD2. The CDR3 consists of 18 residues. Germline V gene data show CDR1 as DFQATT and CDR2 as SNEGSKA (reference sequence). The trim removed 3 bases at V and 5 bases at J, leaving 18 bases unmatched. The CDR3 sequence: CSASAGGFGGSGTGELFF. The CDR3 coding sequence is TGCAGTGCTAGTGCCGGGGGGTTCGGCGGGAGTGGGACCGGGGAGCTGTTTTTT.

This chain connects TRBV14 to TRBJ2-5; tentatively, D is TRBD1 (6 bases). CDR3 length: 15 residues. Trimming shortened V by 1 base and J by 5 bases, and 14 bases separated the two germline ends. Per the germline V gene, CDR1 is SGHDN and CDR2 is FVKESK. The CDR3 loop reads CASSQGGRNRETQYF. CDR3 sequence (DNA): TGTGCCAGCAGCCAAGGGGGGCGGAATAGGGAGACCCAGTACTTC.

V is TRBV14 and J is TRBJ2-2, with a tentative D call TRBD1 (5 bases). The germline gives CDR1 SGHDN, CDR2 FVKESK. Trimming took off 1 base at V and 5 bases at J, with 8 bases between the two ends. The CDR3 has 14 residues. The CDR3 protein is CASSQVTGTGELFF. Written as DNA, the CDR3 is TGTGCCAGCAGCCAAGTCACAGGAACCGGGGAGCTGTTTTTT. The full variable domain, its missing parts supplied by reference TRBV14 and TRBJ2-2, is EAGVTQFPSHSVIEKGQTVTLRCDPISGHDNLYWYRRVMGKEIKFLLHFVKESKQDESGMPNNRFLAERTGGTYSTLKVQPAELEDSGVYFCASSQVTGTGELFFGEGSRLTVL.

The rearrangement uses TRBV30 and TRBJ1-4, with TRBD1 matching 7 bases. The CDR3 loop spans 13 amino acids. After removal of 1 base from V and 5 bases from J, the junction contained 1 base not matched to a gene. Looked up from germline, CDR1 is GTSNPN and CDR2 is SVGIG (reference sequence). Written as DNA, the CDR3 is TGTGCCTGGAGTGCGGGACAGAATGAAAAACTGTTTTTT. This gives the protein CAWSAGQNEKLFF.

The chain joins TRBV7-6 to TRBJ2-7; TRBD2 matches 11 bases. Germline V CDR1 and CDR2: SGHVS, FNYEAQ. V trimming: 1 base; J trimming: 0 bases; junction bases outside the gene matches: 14. This CDR3 is 20 amino acids long. The CDR3 spells CASSLGRGLAEVEHSYEQYF. The CDR3 nucleotides read TGTGCCAGCAGCTTAGGGCGGGGACTAGCGGAGGTCGAGCACTCCTACGAGCAGTACTTC.

This sequence joins TRBV2 and TRBJ2-7; 8 bases are a match to TRBD1. This CDR3 comprises 14 residues. Germline V gene data show CDR1 as SNHLY and CDR2 as FYNNEI. Germline trimming cut 5 bases from V and 3 bases from J; bases unmatched to any gene: 6. The CDR3 region has the DNA TGTGCCAGCAGTCCAAACGGACAGGGCTACGAGCAGTACTTC. Protein: CASSPNGQGYEQYF.

The genes are TRBV28 and TRBJ2-2, with 7 positions matching TRBD1. The CDR3 loop spans 13 amino acids. Germline assignment: CDR1 MDHEN and CDR2 SYDVKM. V gave up 8 bases and J gave up 4 bases; unmatched junction bases: 4. The DNA for the CDR3 is TGTGCCAGCCTAGACAGGGTCACCGGGGAGCTGTTTTTT. It codes for CASLDRVTGELFF.

The CDR3 DNA sequence: TGTGCCAGTAGTCCTGCTAGAAACTCCTACAATGAGCAGTTCTTC. Translated: CASSPARNSYNEQFF. The chain employs TRBV19 and TRBJ2-1, with no clear D. Per germline, CDR1 LNHDA and CDR2 SQIVND (reference sequence). The CDR3 contains 15 residues. Trimming removed 5 bases at V and 0 bases at J, with 11 bases between.

CDR3 sequence (DNA): TGTGCCAGCAGCGTAGTCCCTGGACAGGGGTCCGGTGGCTACACCTTC. Translation gives CASSVVPGQGSGGYTF. This chain uses TRBV9 with TRBJ1-2; 9 positions match TRBD1. The CDR3 runs to 16 residues. The germline V gene encodes CDR1 SGDLS and CDR2 YYNGEE. Losses at the gene ends were 0 bases for V and 7 bases for J; bases not matched to a gene: 10.

This chain connects TRBV18 to TRBJ2-7; no reliable D call. CDR3 size: 14 residues. V was pared by 0 bases and J by 6 bases, with 12 bases between. CDR1 is KGHSH, CDR2 LQKENI, per germline. CDR3 DNA sequence: TGTGCCAGCTCACCACCGTCGAGATTCGGCGAGCAGTACTTC. Translated, it gives CASSPPSRFGEQYF.

The chain links TRBV21-1 to TRBJ2-1; TRBD2 is taken as the D call from the table, unchecked against the DNA. TRBV21-1 is assigned pseudogene status. This CDR3 contains 15 residues. CDR3 residues: CASSKSQDFCNEQFF. CDR3 coding DNA: TGTGCCAGCAGCAAATCTCAGGACTTTTGTAATGAGCAGTTCTTC.

The rearrangement joins TRBV7-2 to TRBJ2-1, with D hard to call. The germline V gene encodes CDR1 SGHTA and CDR2 FQGNSA. CDR3 length equals 11 residues. V was cut by 4 bases and J by 5 bases, with 3 bases left in between. The CDR3 loop is CASSYNNEQFF. The CDR3 DNA is TGTGCCAGCAGCTATAACAATGAGCAGTTCTTC. Together with reference TRBV7-2 and TRBJ2-1, the CDR3 gives the full variable domain: GAGVSQSPSNKVTEKGKDVELRCDPISGHTALYWYRQSLGQGLEFLIYFQGNSAPDKSGLPSDRFSAERTGGSVSTLTIQRTQQEDSAVYLCASSYNNEQFFGPGTRLTVL.

This chain joins TRBV19 and TRBJ1-1; D possibly corresponds to TRBD1 (5 bases). Germline CDR1 is LNHDA and CDR2 is SQIVND (reference sequence). With 3 bases removed from V and 4 bases from J, the gap between germline ends came to 15 bases. This CDR3 contains 15 residues. The chain's CDR3 is CASSIFGRAGTEAFF. The CDR3 region has the DNA TGTGCCAGTAGTATTTTTGGCAGGGCTGGCACTGAAGCTTTCTTT.

This chain links TRBV5-1 with TRBJ2-5, with 10 bases fitting TRBD1. The germline V gene has CDR1 SGHRS and CDR2 YFSETQ. After removal of 0 bases from V and 5 bases from J, the junction contained 7 bases not matched to a gene. The CDR3 loop spans 16 amino acids. The CDR3 DNA follows: TGCGCCAGCAGCTTGGGACAGGGGGCGACGCCCGAGACCCAGTACTTC. Its protein product is CASSLGQGATPETQYF.

The chain carries TRBV19 and TRBJ1-2; TRBD1 might be the D (6 bases). This CDR3 spans 12 amino acids. The germline V and J ends were trimmed by 5 bases and 2 bases, with 6 bases remaining between them. Germline-derived CDR1 and CDR2 are LNHDA and SQIVND (reference sequence). In DNA, the CDR3 is TGTGCCAGTAGTGGACAGAACTATGGCTACACCTTC. It translates to CASSGQNYGYTF.

This rearrangement joins TRBV24-1 to TRBJ2-1; maybe TRBD1 (6 bases). There are 15 residues in the CDR3. Germline V gene sequence: CDR1 KGHDR, CDR2 SFDVKD. With 2 bases removed from V and 2 bases from J, the gap between germline ends came to 9 bases. The CDR3 sequence: CATSDSGGAYNEQFF. DNA of the CDR3: TGTGCCACCAGTGATTCTGGGGGCGCCTACAATGAGCAGTTCTTC.

CDR3 bases: TGTGCCAGCAGGAACAGAGGGGGTTCTGGAAACACCATATATTTT. It codes for CASRNRGGSGNTIYF. This chain links TRBV6-5 with TRBJ1-3; D may be TRBD1 (6 bases). The CDR3 extends over 15 amino acids. V was shortened by 6 bases and J by 1 base, with 13 bases between the two germline ends. CDR1 and CDR2 (germline): MNHEY, SVGAGI.

The chain uses TRBV5-8 and TRBJ2-3; maybe TRBD1 (6 bases). Trimming shortened V by 0 bases and J by 2 bases, and 10 bases separated the two germline ends. This CDR3 is 15 amino acids long. Germline V gene lookup returns CDR1 SGHTS and CDR2 YDEGEE. CDR3 loop: CASSLGQGHTDTQYF. The CDR3 nucleotides read TGTGCCAGCAGCTTGGGGCAGGGACACACAGATACGCAGTATTTT. Based on the CDR3 plus reference TRBV5-8 and TRBJ2-3, the full variable domain is EAGVTQSPTHLIKTRGQQATLRCSPISGHTSVYWYQQALGLGLQFLLWYDEGEERNRGNFPPRFSGRQFPNYSSELNVNALELEDSALYLCASSLGQGHTDTQYFGPGTRLTVL.